This record looks at one TCR beta chain sequence and its context. Authors' analysis steps: Quantification of nucleated cells was approximated via reference gene primer amplification. This table comes from immunoSEQ multiplex PCR, and its TCRdb copy is limited to in-frame clones, with some not included. V and J calls and clone size are as listed in that table; D and trimming were resolved from the DNA. The sample contains hundreds of thousands of clones, about 89% of which appear only once. Germline-derived CDR1 and CDR2 are SGHTA and FQGNSA. V gave up 3 bases and J gave up 1 base, with 9 bases separating them. This CDR3 comprises 14 residues. This record belongs to a study of blood T cell repertoires in COVID-19. Study as a whole: The United States, Italy and Spain provided the acute and convalescent COVID-19 samples.

This chain connects TRBV7-2 to TRBJ1-2; TRBD1 is a possible D gene (6 bases). What was sequenced was peripheral blood. The sequence was obtained from a woman aged 60-75 years who had recovered from COVID-19. CDR3 bases: TGTGCCAGCAGCTTGGACAGCTATAACTATGGCTACACCTTC. Protein sequence: CASSLDSYNYGYTF.